This section outlines one TCR beta chain sequence together with its context. This sequence may be a read error, since a much larger clone differs from it by one base. The data belong to a study of CD8+CD57+ T cells in acquired aplastic anemia. Study at large: Healthy-donor CD4+ cells averaged roughly 11 million reads.

CDR3 length: 17 amino acids. V lost 7 bases to trimming and J lost 7 bases; unmatched junction nucleotides: 19. Germline values: CDR1 MDHEN, CDR2 SYDVKM. TCR beta VDJ and CDR3 were profiled, and genomic DNA was the template. TCRdb processed the reads anew with MiXCR; each CDR3 protein has one entry. The sample contains 80,000 or so distinct CDR3 sequences, 40% to 50% of which appear only once. Source material: sorted CD4+, CD8+, or CD8+CD57+ T cells (not recorded which) from PBMCs. The clonotype comes from a human donor in good health, serving as a control. The V call is TRBV28, the J call TRBJ1-2; 9 positions match TRBD1. The CDR3 DNA reads as TGTGCCAGCAATCTTCAGGCCGGGACAGGGTTGAGCTGTGGCTACACCTTC. It yields the protein CASNLQAGTGLSCGYTF.